This TCR beta chain was documented in a study of T cells expressing NK-cell markers. Study at large: CD3+CD56+NKG2C+, CD3+CD56+NKG2C- and CD3+CD56-NKG2C+ T cells, once sorted, supplied the TCR beta repertoires. Of eight sequenced donors, seven were HCMV-seropositive and one HCMV-seronegative.

Study-level findings and limits: The leading position in the CD3+CD56-NKG2C+ fraction of a few donors also went to these clonotypes.

About this clonotype: What it recognizes is unknown.

Germline assignment: CDR1 LGHDT and CDR2 YNNKEL (reference sequence). The CDR3 extends over 14 amino acids. TCRdb re-called the 5' RACE reads; one entry per CDR3 protein, DNA not given. The table gives 300,000 to 500,000 distinct CDR3 sequences; the top ten clones make up roughly 10% of it. The chain couples TRBV3-1 to TRBJ1-5; as DNA is missing, the TRBD1 call by TCRdb cannot be tested. The sample was blood T cells: a sorted CD56 or NKG2C T cell subset, CD4+ or CD8+ T cells, or bulk PBMC T cells (not recorded which). The sequence was collected from a woman aged 50 to 65 in good health. The CDR3 sequence: CASSAPGRNQPQHF.